The clone carrying this T cell receptor (beta chain) showed up just a few times. Its antigen remains unidentified. The same CDR3 also results from other DNA sequences found in this sample. Assay: immunoSEQ multiplex PCR; the TCRdb copy retains only in-frame clones and omits some. The sample lists about 2.3 million clones; around 90% were seen once. These data come from a study of shared clonotypes between healthy human individuals. V shed 3 bases and J shed 3 bases, with 6 bases lying between them. CDR1 is SGHTA and CDR2 is FQGNSA in the germline V gene. The CDR3 runs to 13 residues. General study findings and limits: In a handful of donors, 4.5% to 5.5% of naive CD4 clonotypes appeared in common.

The chain is built from TRBV7-2 and TRBJ2-1; the D is unclear. The sample comprised naive CD4+ T cells from PBMCs. This sample's subset: CD45RA+ positively selected. The TCR sequence derives from a man aged 18 to 30 in good health. Some clones in this sample may be carry-over from other donors' samples. CDR3 sequence reads: CASSLGIYNEQFF. The CDR3 coding sequence is TGTGCCAGCAGCTTGGGGATCTACAATGAGCAGTTCTTC.